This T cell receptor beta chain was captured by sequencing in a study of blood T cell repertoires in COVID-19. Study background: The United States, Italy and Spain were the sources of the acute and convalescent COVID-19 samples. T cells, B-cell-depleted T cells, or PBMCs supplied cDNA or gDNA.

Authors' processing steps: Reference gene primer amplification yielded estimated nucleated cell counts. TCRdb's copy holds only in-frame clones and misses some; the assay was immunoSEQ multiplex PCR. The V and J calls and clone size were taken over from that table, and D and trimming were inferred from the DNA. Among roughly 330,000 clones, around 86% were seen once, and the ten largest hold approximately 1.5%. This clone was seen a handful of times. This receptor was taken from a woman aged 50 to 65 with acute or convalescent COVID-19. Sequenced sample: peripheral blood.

The CDR3 bases are TGTGCGTCGTCCTTCTCTGGGGCCAACGTCCTGACTTTC. Translated: CASSFSGANVLTF. The V call is TRBV19, the J call TRBJ2-6; unclear D gene. CDR3 length equals 13 residues. Germline CDR1 reads LNHDA; CDR2 reads SQIVND (reference sequence).